Listed below are T cell receptor beta chains from one sample, sequenced in a study of OX40 agonist ivuxolimab in advanced cancers. The method was immunoSEQ multiplex PCR; TCRdb's version includes in-frame clones alone and lacks a portion of them. The top ten clones hold 44% of a sample with fewer than 15,000 clones, approximately 85% of them seen once. The source material was CD4+ or CD8+ T cells sorted from blood, sampled in a trial of the OX40 agonist ivuxolimab. The receptor set was obtained from an adult with an advanced solid tumor such as melanoma, head and neck, liver or kidney cancer. Both conserved end residues are part of each CDR3. A D gene is named only where the DNA matches it firmly. The size of a clone is reported for some rows only, either as once, few or many, or as a class for expanded clones.

TRBD1,TRBJ1-2,TRBV4-3,-,CASGPDRDYGYTF,TGCGCCAGCGGGCCGGACAGGGACTATGGCTACACCTTC
TRBD1,TRBJ1-4,TRBV6-1,-,CASTGGQGSNEKLFF,TGTGCCAGCACCGGCGGACAGGGTTCTAATGAAAAACTGTTTTTT
-,TRBJ1-1,TRBV6-1,-,CASRSGSFRTEAFF,TGTGCCAGCAGATCGGGCAGTTTCCGCACTGAAGCTTTCTTT
TRBD1,TRBJ1-2,TRBV7-8,-,CASSIERRDRGDGYTF,TGTGCCAGCAGCATAGAAAGAAGGGACAGGGGGGATGGCTACACCTTC
-,TRBJ1-5,TRBV6-6,-,CASRDRGYRDQPQHF,TGTGCCAGCAGGGACCGGGGATATCGTGATCAGCCCCAGCATTTT
-,TRBJ2-1,TRBV27,-,CASTTGNVNEQFF,TGTGCCAGCACCACAGGGAATGTCAATGAGCAGTTCTTC
TRBD1,TRBJ1-4,TRBV28,-,CASSTRQGAEEKLFF,TGTGCCAGCAGTACCCGACAGGGGGCAGAAGAAAAACTGTTTTTT
-,TRBJ1-2,TRBV4-3,once,CASSQGLGDLANYGYTF,TGCGCCAGCAGCCAAGGGTTAGGGGACTTAGCTAACTATGGCTACACCTTC
-,TRBJ1-2,TRBV29-1,-,CSVEDRWNYGYTF,TGCAGCGTTGAAGATCGATGGAACTATGGCTACACCTTC
-,TRBJ1-5,TRBV28,few,CASRTDSRWAQHF,TGTGCCAGCAGAACGGACAGCCGATGGGCCCAGCATTTT
-,TRBJ2-7,TRBV28,-,CASRTFLSYEQYF,TGTGCCAGCAGGACTTTCCTTTCCTACGAGCAGTACTTC
-,TRBJ2-6,TRBV4-2,-,CASSQSKGSGANVLTF,TGTGCCAGCAGCCAATCGAAGGGGTCTGGGGCCAACGTCCTGACTTTC
-,TRBJ2-5,TRBV7-7,-,CASSLVSSQETQYF,TGTGCCAGCAGCTTAGTGTCCAGCCAAGAGACCCAGTACTTC
TRBD1,TRBJ2-1,TRBV27,-,CASSPFGWGQGNNEQFF,TGTGCCAGCAGCCCATTCGGGTGGGGACAGGGCAACAATGAGCAGTTCTTC
-,TRBJ2-2,TRBV9,-,CASRTEGASTGELFF,TGTGCCAGCAGGACGGAGGGGGCGAGCACCGGGGAGCTGTTTTTT
TRBD1,TRBJ2-7,TRBV4-3,-,CASSQGQGYSYEQYF,TGCGCCAGCAGCCAGGGACAGGGGTACTCCTACGAGCAGTACTTC
TRBD2,TRBJ2-1,TRBV11-3,-,CASSLGGSYNEQFF,TGTGCCAGCAGCTTAGGCGGGAGCTACAATGAGCAGTTCTTC
TRBD1,TRBJ1-1,TRBV29-1,-,CSVQGGTEAFF,TGCAGCGTCCAGGGGGGGACTGAAGCTTTCTTT
TRBD1,TRBJ1-2,TRBV4-2,-,CASSRDVTGADGYTF,TGTGCCAGCAGCCGCGACGTGACAGGGGCGGATGGCTACACCTTC
-,TRBJ1-1,TRBV5-1,-,CASSFGAGGAHTEAFF,TGCGCCAGCAGCTTTGGGGCCGGAGGGGCTCATACTGAAGCTTTCTTT
-,TRBJ1-2,TRBV29-1,-,CSVEGEPYGYTF,TGCAGCGTTGAGGGGGAGCCCTATGGCTACACCTTC
TRBD2,TRBJ2-7,TRBV4-3,-,CASSQGQQAGTYEQYF,TGCGCCAGCAGCCAAGGCCAACAAGCGGGAACCTACGAGCAGTACTTC
TRBD2,TRBJ2-4,TRBV15,-,CATKTLAGERKNIQYF,TGTGCCACCAAAACTCTAGCGGGGGAGCGGAAAAACATTCAGTACTTC
-,TRBJ2-6,TRBV19,-,CASTGANVLTF,TGTGCCAGTACTGGGGCCAACGTCCTGACTTTC
TRBD1,TRBJ2-7,TRBV28,once,CASSTGTGAYEQYF,TGTGCCAGCAGTACCGGGACAGGAGCCTACGAGCAGTACTTC
TRBD2,TRBJ2-7,TRBV2,once,CASHSGGYYEQYF,TGTGCCAGCCATAGCGGGGGGTACTACGAGCAGTACTTC
-,TRBJ1-1,TRBV19,-,CATRVYMNTEAFF,TGTGCCACCCGGGTGTATATGAACACTGAAGCTTTCTTT
TRBD1,TRBJ1-2,TRBV7-3,-,CASSPGTAYGYTF,TGTGCCAGCAGCCCCGGGACAGCGTATGGCTACACCTTC
TRBD2,TRBJ2-7,TRBV27,-,CASSADHGGSIYEQYF,TGTGCCAGCAGTGCGGACCATGGCGGGAGCATCTACGAGCAGTACTTC